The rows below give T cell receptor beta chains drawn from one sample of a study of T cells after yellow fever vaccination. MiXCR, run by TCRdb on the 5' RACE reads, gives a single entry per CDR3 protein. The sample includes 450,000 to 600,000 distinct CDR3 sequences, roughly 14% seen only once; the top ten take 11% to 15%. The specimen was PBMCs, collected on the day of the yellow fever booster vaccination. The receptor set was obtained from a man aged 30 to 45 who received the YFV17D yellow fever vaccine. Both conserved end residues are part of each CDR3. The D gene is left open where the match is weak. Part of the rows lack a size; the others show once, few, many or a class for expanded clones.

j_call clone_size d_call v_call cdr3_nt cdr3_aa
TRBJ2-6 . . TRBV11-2 TGTGCCAGCAGCTTACGGCTGGTCGGGCAGGGGAGGGGCTCTGGGGCCAACGTCCTGACTTTC CASSLRLVGQGRGSGANVLTF
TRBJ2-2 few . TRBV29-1 TGCAGCGTTGAACCTACAGGCTCGGGGGAGCTGTTTTTT CSVEPTGSGELFF
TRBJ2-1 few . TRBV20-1 TGCAGTGCTACCCACAGCCTTCTTAGTGAGCAGTTCTTC CSATHSLLSEQFF
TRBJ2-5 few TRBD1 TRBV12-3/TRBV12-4 TGTGCCAGCAGTTTGAGGGAAGGGGGCCCGGAGTACTTC CASSLREGGPEYF
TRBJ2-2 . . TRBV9 TGTGCCAGCAGCGTAGAAGTAACGGGATCCACCGGGGAGCTGTTTTTT CASSVEVTGSTGELFF
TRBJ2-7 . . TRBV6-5 TGTGCCAGCAGTTACTCGGATGGCAGGGCCTACGAGCAGTACTTC CASSYSDGRAYEQYF
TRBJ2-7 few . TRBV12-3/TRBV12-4 TGTGCCAGCAGTTTTTCTCGGGGGCTCTCCTACGAGCAGTACTTC CASSFSRGLSYEQYF
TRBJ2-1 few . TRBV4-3 TGCGCCAGCAGCCAAGTCGGCCGGCGGCCCGACAATGAGCAGTTCTTC CASSQVGRRPDNEQFF
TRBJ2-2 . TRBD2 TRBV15 TGTGCCACCAGCACTGACGGGACTAGCGGGAAAAGGGGCGGGGAGCTGTTTTTT CATSTDGTSGKRGGELFF
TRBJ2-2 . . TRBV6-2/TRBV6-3 TGTGCCAGCAGTTACACGCAGAACACCGGGGAGCTGTTTTTT CASSYTQNTGELFF
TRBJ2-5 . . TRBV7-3 TGTGCCAGCAGCTCAAGTTACCTAGAGACCCAGTACTTC CASSSSYLETQYF
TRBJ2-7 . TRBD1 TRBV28 TGTGCCAGCAGTTTACCCGGACAGGGGAAGTTCTACGAGCAGTACTTC CASSLPGQGKFYEQYF
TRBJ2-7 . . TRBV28 TGTGCCAGCAGTTTTCTAAGCGGGTCCTACGAGCAGTACTTC CASSFLSGSYEQYF
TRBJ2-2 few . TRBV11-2 TGTGCCAGCAGCTTTGGGAGCGGGCTGAACACCGGGGAGCTGTTTTTT CASSFGSGLNTGELFF
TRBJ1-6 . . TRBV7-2 TGTGCCAGCAGCTTAGTTCCAGGGGATAATTCACCCCTCCACTTT CASSLVPGDNSPLHF
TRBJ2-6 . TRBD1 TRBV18 TGTGCCAGCTCACGAGATTCAGGGGGCACTGGGGCCAACGTCCTGACTTTC CASSRDSGGTGANVLTF
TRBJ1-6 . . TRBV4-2 TGTGCCAGCAGCCAAGATCTGGCAGCTAATTCACCCCTCCACTTT CASSQDLAANSPLHF
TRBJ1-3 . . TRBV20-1 TGCAGTGCTAGACAGGGGATCGGTGACACCATATATTTT CSARQGIGDTIYF
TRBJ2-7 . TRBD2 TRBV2 TGTGCCAGCAGTATAGCGGGAGGGTACTACGAGCAGTACTTC CASSIAGGYYEQYF
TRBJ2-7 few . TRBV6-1 TGTGCCAGCAGGTCCGGCCTCGGGAACGAGCAGTACTTC CASRSGLGNEQYF
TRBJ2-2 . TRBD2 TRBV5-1 TGCGCCAGCAGCTTGGCCGGACTAGCGGGTCCAGCCGGGGAGCTGTTTTTT CASSLAGLAGPAGELFF
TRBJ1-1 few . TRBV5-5 TGTGCCAGCCAGGGAAACATGAACACTGAAGCTTTCTTT CASQGNMNTEAFF
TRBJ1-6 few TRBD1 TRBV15 TGTGCCACCAGCAGAGAGGACAGGGGAGGGTCACCCCTCCACTTT CATSREDRGGSPLHF
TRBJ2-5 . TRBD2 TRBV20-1 TGCAGTGCTAGGGAGGCCAGCGGGAGAATACGCGAGACCCAGTACTTC CSAREASGRIRETQYF
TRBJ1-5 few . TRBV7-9 TGTGCCAGCAGCTTAGGGTCAGGGGCGATAAATCAGCCCCAGCATTTT CASSLGSGAINQPQHF
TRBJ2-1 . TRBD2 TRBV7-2 TGTGCCAGCAGAACGGCGGGAGTCTATGAGCAGTTCTTC CASRTAGVYEQFF
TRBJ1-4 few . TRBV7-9 TGTGCCAGCAGCTCGCCTGGGGGCGGCGTTGAAAAACTGTTTTTT CASSSPGGGVEKLFF
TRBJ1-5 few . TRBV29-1 TGCGGGGCCCGTCAGAACAATCAGCCCCAGCATTTT CGARQNNQPQHF
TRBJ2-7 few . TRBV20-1 TGCAGTGCTAGGGGCAGTCGCTACGAGCAGTACTTC CSARGSRYEQYF
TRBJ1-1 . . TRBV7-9 TGTGCCAGCAGCTTAGCGATAGGAGGGAACACTGAAGCTTTCTTT CASSLAIGGNTEAFF
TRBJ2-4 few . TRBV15 TGTGCCACCAGCAGGCAACAGGGTCGCAAAAACATTCAGTACTTC CATSRQQGRKNIQYF
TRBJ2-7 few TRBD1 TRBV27 TGTGCCAGCAGTTTATCAGGGGGCGAGGGCGAGCAGTACTTC CASSLSGGEGEQYF
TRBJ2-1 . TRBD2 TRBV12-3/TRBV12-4 TGTGCCAGCAGTCAGCGGGAGGGCCGCTACAATGAGCAGTTCTTC CASSQREGRYNEQFF
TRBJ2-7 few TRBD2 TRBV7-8 TGTGCCAGCAGCCTAGGGACTAGGGCCTACGAGCAGTACTTC CASSLGTRAYEQYF
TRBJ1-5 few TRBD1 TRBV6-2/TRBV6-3 TGTGCCGGCAGCAGGGGGGCACAGCCCCAGCATTTT CAGSRGAQPQHF
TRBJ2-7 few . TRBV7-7 TGTGCCAGCAGCCCGCTAAACACCTACGAGCAGTACTTC CASSPLNTYEQYF
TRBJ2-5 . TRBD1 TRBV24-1 TGTGCCACCAGTGAAGCCGGGACAGGGGTAGAGACCCAGTACTTC CATSEAGTGVETQYF
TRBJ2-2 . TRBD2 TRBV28 TGTGCCAGCACTTCCCCTGGGACTAGCGTTTTCGGGGAGCTGTTTTTT CASTSPGTSVFGELFF
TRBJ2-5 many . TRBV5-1 TGCGCCAGCAGCTTGGCCACTCAAGAGACCCAGTACTTC CASSLATQETQYF
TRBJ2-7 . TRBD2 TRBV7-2 TGTGCCAGCACCGTTCGGGCTAGCGGGGAGCAGTACTTC CASTVRASGEQYF
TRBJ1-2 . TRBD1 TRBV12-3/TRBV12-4 TGTGCCAGCAGTCCCGGGGACAGGACCTACACCTTC CASSPGDRTYTF
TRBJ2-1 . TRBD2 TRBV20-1 TGCAGTGCCCGGACTAGCGGCAGATGGAAGGATGAGCAGTTCTTC CSARTSGRWKDEQFF
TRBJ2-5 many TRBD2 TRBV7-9 TGTGCCAGCAGCTCCAGAGCGTACGGGACTATCCAAGAGACCCAGTACTTC CASSSRAYGTIQETQYF
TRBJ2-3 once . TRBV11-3 TGTGCCAGCAGCCAGGACACCCGTAGCACAGATACGCAGTATTTT CASSQDTRSTDTQYF
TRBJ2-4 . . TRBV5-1 TGCGCCAGCAGCTTGGAGGGGGCGGGGAACATTCAGTACTTC CASSLEGAGNIQYF
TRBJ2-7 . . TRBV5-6 TGTGCCAGCAGCTTGGGGAGGGGGATTTTCTCCTACGAGCAGTACTTC CASSLGRGIFSYEQYF
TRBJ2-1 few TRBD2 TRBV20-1 TGCAGTGCTCCAAGTGGTAGCGGGAGAGGGTGGTATGATGAGCAGTTCTTC CSAPSGSGRGWYDEQFF
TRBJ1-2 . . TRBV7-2 TGTGCCAGCAGCTTAGAAGCGACGGCTATTCGGGGCTACACCTTC CASSLEATAIRGYTF
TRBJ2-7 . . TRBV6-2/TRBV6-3 TGTGCCAGCAGGGAATACTACGAGCAGTACTTC CASREYYEQYF
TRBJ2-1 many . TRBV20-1 TGCAGTGCTAAGCCTCTAGTAGTCGGGGTCAATGAGCAGTTCTTC CSAKPLVVGVNEQFF
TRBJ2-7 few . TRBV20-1 TGCAGTGCTCGGACTTATGCCTACGAGCAGTACTTC CSARTYAYEQYF
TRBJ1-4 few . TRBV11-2 TGTGCCAGCAGCGGCTCGGGTATGGGTGAAAAACTGTTTTTT CASSGSGMGEKLFF
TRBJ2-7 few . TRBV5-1 TGCGCCAGCAGCAGCCAGGACCAGCAAGAGCAGTACTTC CASSSQDQQEQYF
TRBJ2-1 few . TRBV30 TGTGCCTGGAGCATGGGGTACAATGAGCAGTTCTTC CAWSMGYNEQFF
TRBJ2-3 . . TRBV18 TGTGCCAGCTCACCAAGATCTCCCGGGCCTAGCACAGATACGCAGTATTTT CASSPRSPGPSTDTQYF
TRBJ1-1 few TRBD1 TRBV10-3 TGTGCCATCAGCGACAGGGACGGAGGAACTGAAGCTTTCTTT CAISDRDGGTEAFF
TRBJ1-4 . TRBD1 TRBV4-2 TGTGCCAGCAGCCAGAATCCGGGACAGGTTAATGAAAAACTGTTTTTT CASSQNPGQVNEKLFF
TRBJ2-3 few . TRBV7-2 TGTGCCAGCAGCCCAAGGGCGGGACCCACAGATACGCAGTATTTT CASSPRAGPTDTQYF
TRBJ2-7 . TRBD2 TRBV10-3 TGTGCCATCAGTGAGTCGGGGACTACCCTAACCTACGAGCAGTACTTC CAISESGTTLTYEQYF